This is a list of T cell receptor beta chains from one sample in a study of blood T cell repertoires in COVID-19. Sequencing used immunoSEQ multiplex PCR; TCRdb keeps in-frame clones, though not all of them. The sample includes nearly 250,000 clones, approximately 85% of them seen just once. Sequenced material: PBMCs or T cells enriched from blood (not recorded which). These TCRs come from a woman in her forties or fifties who had recovered from COVID-19. The CDR3 runs from the conserved cysteine through the conserved F or W. Fields, in order: J gene, V gene, clone size, D gene, CDR3 protein, CDR3 DNA. A D gene is named only where the DNA matches it firmly. Where a row states a size, it is once, few, many or the class of an expanded clone; other rows omit it.

>TRBJ1-1|TRBV11-1|-|TRBD1
CASSDHRGTEAFF
TGTGCCAGCAGCGATCACAGGGGAACTGAAGCTTTCTTT
>TRBJ2-1|TRBV19|-|TRBD1
CASSIIGGEYNEQFF
TGTGCCAGTAGTATAATAGGGGGCGAGTACAATGAGCAGTTCTTC
>TRBJ2-7|TRBV4-3|-|TRBD1
CASSTGQGSYEQYF
TGCGCCAGCAGCACGGGACAGGGGTCCTACGAGCAGTACTTC
>TRBJ1-1|TRBV5-1|few|-
CASSGGGSNAEAFF
TGCGCCAGCTCCGGGGGAGGGTCGAACGCTGAAGCTTTCTTT
>TRBJ1-2|TRBV19|many|TRBD1
CASTPTGEYSYGYTF
TGTGCCAGTACTCCGACAGGGGAGTACAGCTATGGCTACACCTTC
>TRBJ1-1|TRBV30|-|-
CAWSEALLLLAPRGDTEAFF
TGTGCCTGGAGTGAGGCTCTGTTGTTGTTGGCCCCCCGGGGGGACACTGAAGCTTTCTTT
>TRBJ2-3|TRBV4-2|-|TRBD2
CASSQDSAGGVDTQYF
TGTGCCAGCAGCCAAGATTCAGCGGGAGGGGTAGATACGCAGTATTTT
>TRBJ1-4|TRBV14|-|TRBD1
CASSPIDRVGAEKLFF
TGTGCCAGCAGCCCCATCGACAGGGTCGGGGCTGAAAAACTGTTTTTT
>TRBJ1-2|TRBV28|once|-
CASRLSGGNYGYTF
TGTGCCAGCAGACTCTCGGGAGGGAACTATGGCTACACCTTC
>TRBJ1-1|TRBV18|-|TRBD1
CASSANPGQGYLEAFF
TGTGCCAGCTCAGCGAACCCGGGACAGGGATATTTAGAAGCTTTCTTT
>TRBJ2-3|TRBV6-2/TRBV6-3|once|TRBD2
CASSLGGTTDTQYF
TGTGCCAGCAGTTTGGGGGGGACCACAGATACGCAGTATTTT
>TRBJ1-4|TRBV6-5|-|-
CASSYDGPRVKEKLFF
TGTGCCAGCAGTTACGACGGCCCCAGGGTTAAAGAAAAACTGTTTTTT
>TRBJ1-2|TRBV9|once|-
CASSVARGGYTF
TGTGCCAGCAGCGTAGCCCGGGGAGGCTACACCTTC
>TRBJ1-3|TRBV7-2|-|-
CASSLAGARGSGNTIYF
TGTGCCAGCAGCTTAGCAGGGGCGCGAGGCTCTGGAAACACCATATATTTT
>TRBJ2-3|TRBV5-6|-|-
CASSLYGGTNTDTQYF
TGTGCCAGCAGCTTGTACGGGGGGACAAACACAGATACGCAGTATTTT
>TRBJ2-7|TRBV12-5|-|-
CASGSTGIRGREQYF
TGTGCTAGTGGTTCGACCGGGATCCGCGGCCGGGAGCAGTACTTC
>TRBJ1-1|TRBV7-8|once|TRBD1
CASSFSYRQGTTEAFF
TGTGCCAGCAGCTTTTCCTATAGACAGGGAACAACTGAAGCTTTCTTT
>TRBJ2-5|TRBV4-3|-|-
CASSQVLYQETQYF
TGCGCCAGCAGCCAAGTCCTATACCAAGAGACCCAGTACTTC
>TRBJ2-3|TRBV7-2|-|TRBD2
CASSLAVASGETDTQYF
TGTGCCAGCAGCTTAGCGGTGGCTAGCGGAGAAACAGATACGCAGTATTTT
>TRBJ1-5|TRBV5-4|-|-
CASSLGGNGVGQPQHF
TGTGCCAGCAGCCTCGGGGGTAATGGAGTGGGTCAGCCCCAGCATTTT
>TRBJ2-7|TRBV6-1|-|TRBD2
CASSEGLAGTYEQYF
TGTGCCAGCAGTGAAGGACTAGCGGGGACCTACGAGCAGTACTTC